The next 19 T cell receptor beta chains were all read from a single sample in a study of persistence of HIV-infected CD4 T cells. The stimulus was lysate of CMV-infected fibroblasts, around 10 ug/mL. Sorting of responding CD4+ T cells relied on upregulated CD40 ligand together with CD69. This was the immunoSEQ version 4 assay in survey mode. Only in-frame clones appear in the TCRdb table, and some are missing; sequencing was by immunoSEQ multiplex PCR. This sample has fewer than 6,500 clones, with 64% found just once. Their recognized antigens are unknown. The specimen comprised CD4+ T cells sorted from PBMCs after approximately 19-hour stimulation, sampled from a patient who received antiretroviral therapy. These receptors all come from an adult man with HIV who was CMV-seropositive.

This clone appeared a few times. The rearrangement links TRBV7-2 to TRBJ2-3, with D uncertain. V was pared by 2 bases and J by 2 bases, with 11 bases between. The CDR3 spans 15 residues. The V gene's germline CDR1 is SGHTA and CDR2 FQGNSA. The CDR3 bases are TGTGCCAGCAGCTTACGAGAGCTTTACACAGATACGCAGTATTTT. Its translation: CASSLRELYTDTQYF.

This chain uses TRBV6-5 with TRBJ1-2; D remains ambiguous. V lost 2 bases and J 8 bases, leaving 12 bases between the germline ends. The CDR3 length is 13 residues. The germline V gene has CDR1 MNHEY and CDR2 SVGAGI. The CDR3 DNA sequence: TGTGCCAGCAGTTACGGACGGCTAGGGGGCTACACCTTC. Translating it yields CASSYGRLGGYTF.

By share of the sample, this clone is medium-sized. Within the sample, other DNA sequences also encode this same CDR3. V gene TRBV28 combines with J gene TRBJ2-3, with TRBD2 matching 7 bases. This CDR3 region has 15 residues. Germline CDR1 and CDR2: MDHEN and SYDVKM. V shed 3 bases, J shed 2 bases, and the junction held 5 bases outside the gene matches. The CDR3 sequence is CASSLPSGLTDTQYF. In DNA form, the CDR3 reads TGTGCCAGCAGTTTGCCTAGCGGCCTCACAGATACGCAGTATTTT.

This chain links TRBV3-1 (or the pseudogene TRBV3-2) with TRBJ2-1, with 7 bases matching TRBD2. J was trimmed by 4 bases and V by 6 bases; bases with no gene match: 6. This CDR3 spans 14 amino acids. Germline CDR1 is LGHDT and CDR2 is YNNKEL (reference sequence). The CDR3 region is CASSSGGLYNEQFF. The CDR3 DNA follows: TGTGCCAGCAGTTCGGGGGGACTATACAATGAGCAGTTCTTC.

V is TRBV18 and J is TRBJ2-3, with no clear D. V was shortened by 3 bases and J by 2 bases, with 3 bases between the two germline ends. CDR1 and CDR2 from the germline V gene are KGHSH and LQKENI. This CDR3 has 12 residues. This chain's CDR3 is CASSPVTDTQYF. CDR3 in DNA: TGTGCCAGCTCACCGGTCACAGATACGCAGTATTTT. The full variable domain, completed using reference TRBV18 and TRBJ2-3, is NAGVMQNPRHLVRRRGQEARLRCSPMKGHSHVYWYRQLPEEGLKFMVYLQKENIIDESGMPKERFSAEFPKEGPSILRIQQVVRGDSAAYFCASSPVTDTQYFGPGTRLTVL.

V usage is TRBV10-1 and J usage is TRBJ1-1; D unclear. CDR3 length equals 12 residues. The germline V and J ends were trimmed by 6 bases and 1 base, with 6 bases remaining between them. CDR1 is WNHNN, CDR2 SYGVQD, per germline (reference sequence). The CDR3 protein is CASSDPNTEAFF. CDR3 nucleotides: TGCGCCAGCAGCGACCCGAACACTGAAGCTTTCTTT.

This chain connects TRBV30 to TRBJ1-1; no definite D call. The V end was cut by 1 base, the J end by 1 base, with 7 bases between. Per germline, CDR1 GTSNPN and CDR2 SVGIG (reference sequence). The CDR3 has 13 amino acids. CDR3 sequence reads: CAWSGPRNTEAFF. In nucleotides, the CDR3 is TGTGCCTGGAGTGGACCCCGGAACACTGAAGCTTTCTTT.

The CDR3 here is CASSQGTGGRAGELFF. CDR3 nucleotides: TGTGCCAGCAGCCAAGGGACAGGGGGTAGGGCCGGGGAGCTGTTTTTT. J is TRBJ2-2 and V is TRBV3-1 (or the pseudogene TRBV3-2); TRBD1 aligns across 10 bases. The V gene's germline CDR1 is LGHDT and CDR2 YNNKEL (reference sequence). V trimming: 1 base; J trimming: 6 bases; junction bases outside the gene matches: 5. CDR3 size: 16 residues.

J is TRBJ2-7 and V is TRBV7-2; weak D call: TRBD1 (6 bases). The CDR3 runs to 15 residues. Germline CDR1 is SGHTA and CDR2 is FQGNSA. V was clipped by 0 bases and J by 3 bases, with 12 bases between them. CDR3 DNA: TGTGCCAGCAGCTTAGCGATCGGGACATACTACGAGCAGTACTTC. Translating gives CASSLAIGTYYEQYF.

V is TRBV10-2 and J is TRBJ2-7; D is unclear. V gave up 6 bases and J gave up 9 bases, with 15 bases separating them. Germline V gives CDR1 WSHSY, CDR2 SAAADI. The CDR3 has 12 residues. The CDR3 region has the DNA TGCGCCAGCAGGGGATATGGAAAGAGGCAGTACTTC. This gives the protein CASRGYGKRQYF.

V gene TRBV5-1 combines with J gene TRBJ1-5, with D maybe TRBD1 (6 bases). The V end lost 0 bases, the J end lost 8 bases, and 15 bases lay between the germline ends. There are 15 residues in the CDR3. In germline, CDR1 is SGHRS, CDR2 YFSETQ. CDR3 coding DNA: TGCGCCAGCAGCTTGGACGGGACAAATGGGAAGCCCCAGCATTTT. It specifies CASSLDGTNGKPQHF.

The J gene is TRBJ2-1, the V gene TRBV28, with D perhaps TRBD1 or TRBD2 (6 bases each). CDR3 length: 14 amino acids. Trimming cost V 5 bases and J 8 bases, with 16 bases left between them. Germline CDR1 is MDHEN and CDR2 is SYDVKM. For the CDR3, the DNA is TGTGCCAGCAGTCCGCAGGTGGGGGGCTATGAGCAGTTCTTC. It translates to CASSPQVGGYEQFF.

This clone has only a few counts. The chain recombines TRBV28 with TRBJ1-2; D may be TRBD1 (5 bases). Per germline, CDR1 MDHEN and CDR2 SYDVKM. The CDR3 is 14 amino acids. Trimming cost V 6 bases and J 7 bases, with 18 bases left between them. In nucleotides, the CDR3 is TGTGCCAGCAGGCCCTCGGGAGGGCAGGGTGGCTACACCTTC. Amino acid sequence: CASRPSGGQGGYTF.

V usage is TRBV12-5 and J usage is TRBJ1-1; D is unresolved. Germline CDR1 and CDR2: LGHNT and FRNRAP. The CDR3 is 17 amino acids. Trimming left V 6 bases short and J 1 base short, with 21 bases between. As DNA, the CDR3 is TGTGCTAGTGGACAACAAAGAATAAGTTTCTGGAACACTGAAGCTTTCTTT. Protein: CASGQQRISFWNTEAFF.

This sequence joins TRBV19 and TRBJ1-2, with D uncertain. This CDR3 is built from 14 residues. CDR1 is LNHDA and CDR2 is SQIVND in the germline V gene (reference sequence). The V gene lost 6 bases and the J gene lost 2 bases, with 13 bases spanning the gap. Written as DNA, the CDR3 is TGTGCCAGTAGATCAGCCTCAGGAAACTATGGCTACACCTTC. Translating it yields CASRSASGNYGYTF.

This clone is deemed medium-sized. Other DNA sequences in this sample translate to the same CDR3. The chain's CDR3 is CASSPQGNTEAFF. The DNA of the CDR3 is TGTGCCAGCTCACCACAGGGGAACACTGAAGCTTTCTTT. V and J are TRBV18 and TRBJ1-1; D is undetermined. The CDR3 runs to 13 residues. V was cut by 1 base and J by 1 base, with 4 bases left in between. Germline CDR1 reads KGHSH; CDR2 reads LQKENI.

This sequence joins TRBV4-3 and TRBJ2-3; D unresolved. The V gene lost 2 bases and the J gene lost 3 bases, with 12 bases spanning the gap. Germline V gene data show CDR1 as LGHNA and CDR2 as YSLEER. This CDR3 has 15 amino acids. The CDR3 region is CASSQRAAFTDTQYF. CDR3 bases: TGCGCCAGCAGCCAACGGGCAGCTTTTACAGATACGCAGTATTTT.

The chain links TRBV27 to TRBJ1-2; unclear D gene. The V gene's germline CDR1 is MNHEY and CDR2 SMNVEV (reference sequence). Trimming cost V 6 bases and J 1 base, with 6 bases left between them. CDR3 length: 12 residues. The CDR3 is CASRTFNYGYTF. The CDR3 nucleotides read TGTGCCAGCAGGACCTTTAACTATGGCTACACCTTC.

V and J are TRBV2 and TRBJ2-1, with 9 bases identical to TRBD1. There are 14 residues in the CDR3. V was clipped by 7 bases and J by 4 bases; unmatched bases: 5. Germline V CDR1 and CDR2: SNHLY, FYNNEI. The CDR3 bases are TGTGCCAGCACAGGACAGGGGTATTACAATGAGCAGTTCTTC. Protein product: CASTGQGYYNEQFF.